This T cell receptor beta chain derives from a study of T-cell reconstitution after alpha-beta-depleted transplantation in children. In the case of this clonotype: Its target is unknown.

Germline V gene data show CDR1 as SGHAT and CDR2 as FQNNGV. V shed 9 bases and J shed 4 bases, with 9 bases lying between them. The CDR3 contains 12 residues. A library of TCRbeta sequences, prepared with unique molecular identifiers, was generated. TCRdb reprocessed the PCR reads with MiXCR, giving one entry per CDR3 protein. This sample has around 230,000 distinct CDR3 sequences, with approximately 17% found just once. Points from the study as a whole: The study reportedly traced alpha-beta T cells about two months after transplant to several hundred expanded graft clones. Most T-cell counts and diversity one year after the transplant came from T cells that were newly produced.

This chain connects TRBV11-2 to TRBJ2-2; D possibly uses TRBD1 or TRBD2 (5 bases each). Specimen: PBMCs, mostly from graft donor cells, collected 360 days after TCRalphabeta/CD19-depleted stem cell transplant. The source of this sequence is a male patient aged 2 to 10 who had a stem cell transplant for acute lymphoblastic leukemia, so the T cells may come from the graft donor. Written as DNA, the CDR3 is TGTGCCAGACCGGGGCCCACCGGGGAGCTGTTTTTT. Its translation is CARPGPTGELFF.